This entry lists 17 T cell receptor beta chains sequenced from one sample in a study of T cells of healthy individuals. TCRdb reprocessed the 5' RACE reads with MiXCR, giving one entry per CDR3 protein. The sample includes under 70,000 distinct CDR3 sequences, roughly 14% seen only once; the top ten take about 16%. These receptors were collected from a human donor in good health.

This clonotype was observed many times. The gene calls are TRBV10-3 and TRBJ1-1; D gene ambiguous. The CDR3 totals 14 residues. V lost 11 bases and J 5 bases, leaving 21 bases between the germline ends. Germline CDR1 reads ENHRY; CDR2 reads SYGVKD. This CDR3 is CASKPDLGGTEAFF. The CDR3 DNA reads TGTGCCTCTAAACCGGACCTTGGAGGGACTGAAGCTTTCTTT.

The J gene is TRBJ2-1, the V gene TRBV20-1; D ambiguous. V lost 0 bases and J lost 1, with 16 bases in between. Germline V gene sequence: CDR1 DFQATT, CDR2 SNEGSKA (reference sequence). The CDR3 loop spans 17 amino acids. CDR3 nucleotide sequence: TGCAGTGCTAGAGATGCCGCGCGCTTAGGGTCCTACAATGAGCAGTTCTTC. Amino acids: CSARDAARLGSYNEQFF.

At least ten counts were recorded for this clonotype. The chain joins TRBV6-5 to TRBJ2-7; D is undetermined. Germline V lookup: CDR1 MNHEY, CDR2 SVGAGI. The CDR3 length is 11 residues. The ends were cut back, 4 bases at V and 3 bases at J, with 4 bases in the middle. DNA of the CDR3: TGTGCCAGCAGTTCCGTCTACGAGCAGTACTTC. Amino acids: CASSSVYEQYF.

J is TRBJ2-5 and V is TRBV7-2, with TRBD2 matching over 10 bases. The CDR3 consists of 14 residues. Trimming cost V 5 bases and J 4 bases; bases outside gene matches: 4. Germline values: CDR1 SGHTA, CDR2 FQGNSA. The CDR3 nucleotides are TGTGCCAGCAGCCCTAGCGGGAGTGGAGAGACCCAGTACTTC. It yields the protein CASSPSGSGETQYF. The full variable domain, rest sourced from reference TRBV7-2 and TRBJ2-5, is GAGVSQSPSNKVTEKGKDVELRCDPISGHTALYWYRQSLGQGLEFLIYFQGNSAPDKSGLPSDRFSAERTGGSVSTLTIQRTQQEDSAVYLCASSPSGSGETQYFGPGTRLLVL.

The chain is built from TRBV7-6 and TRBJ2-7; D uncertain. V was trimmed by 2 bases and J by 0 bases, leaving 5 bases between them. The germline CDR1 and CDR2 sequences are SGHVS and FNYEAQ. The CDR3 is 13 amino acids. CDR3: CASSLPGSYEQYF. The CDR3 DNA follows: TGTGCCAGCAGCTTACCAGGCTCCTACGAGCAGTACTTC.

This clonotype was detected a few times. The chain recombines TRBV7-8 with TRBJ2-3; unclear D gene. The germline gives CDR1 SGHVS, CDR2 FQNEAQ. Trimming left V 2 bases short and J 4 bases short, with 16 bases between. CDR3 length equals 16 residues. The CDR3 DNA sequence: TGTGCCAGCAGCTTAATAGGACCCACCAGCTCAGATACGCAGTATTTT. This sequence encodes CASSLIGPTSSDTQYF.

This clonotype has only a few counts. J is TRBJ1-4 and V is TRBV4-3; 7 bases line up with TRBD1. This CDR3 is 15 amino acids long. Trimming removed 2 bases from V and 8 bases from J; junction bases left unmatched: 8. Germline-derived CDR1 and CDR2 are LGHNA and YSLEER. CDR3 residues: CASSQRRGGGEKLFF. The DNA for the CDR3 is TGCGCCAGCAGCCAAAGGAGAGGGGGCGGCGAAAAACTGTTTTTT.

This clonotype was observed a handful of times. This chain uses TRBV19 with TRBJ1-5; TRBD1 aligns across 8 bases. From germline, CDR1 is LNHDA and CDR2 SQIVND (reference sequence). V trimming: 5 bases; J trimming: 2 bases; junction bases outside the gene matches: 5. This CDR3 has 15 residues. CDR3 sequence: CASSPQGAGNQPQHF. The DNA of the CDR3 is TGTGCCAGTAGTCCCCAGGGGGCAGGCAATCAGCCCCAGCATTTT.

The chain recombines TRBV7-2 with TRBJ2-1; D might be TRBD2 (6 bases). V gave up 4 bases and J gave up 5 bases, with 9 bases separating them. From germline, CDR1 is SGHTA and CDR2 FQGNSA. CDR3 length: 13 amino acids. The CDR3 sequence: CASSSRLDNEQFF. In DNA, the CDR3 is TGTGCCAGCAGCTCAAGACTAGACAATGAGCAGTTCTTC. Complete variable domain (other parts from reference TRBV7-2 and TRBJ2-1): GAGVSQSPSNKVTEKGKDVELRCDPISGHTALYWYRQSLGQGLEFLIYFQGNSAPDKSGLPSDRFSAERTGGSVSTLTIQRTQQEDSAVYLCASSSRLDNEQFFGPGTRLTVL.

The sample holds a few counts of this clonotype. CDR3 bases: TGTGCCAGCTCACCACGGGCAGACCGGGAGACCCAGTACTTC. The encoded protein is CASSPRADRETQYF. J is TRBJ2-5 and V is TRBV18; D remains unclear. CDR3 length equals 14 residues. The germline gives CDR1 KGHSH, CDR2 LQKENI. The ends were cut back, 1 base at V and 5 bases at J, with 11 bases in the middle.

At least ten counts were recorded for this clonotype. The CDR3 reads CASSLGRDNEQFF. The DNA of the CDR3 is TGCGCCAGCAGCTTGGGTCGAGACAATGAGCAGTTCTTC. V usage is TRBV5-1 and J usage is TRBJ2-1; D gene uncertain. CDR1 SGHRS and CDR2 YFSETQ come from the germline V gene. With 0 bases removed from V and 5 bases from J, the gap between germline ends came to 6 bases. The CDR3 contains 13 residues.

This clonotype came up a few times. The V and J genes are TRBV4-1 and TRBJ1-2, with D unresolved. The V gene's germline CDR1 is MGHRA and CDR2 YSYEKL. This CDR3 has 15 residues. The germline V and J ends were trimmed by 0 bases and 4 bases, with 12 bases remaining between them. The CDR3 DNA is TGCGCCAGCAGCCAAGATGAGGGTGGCAGCTATGGCTACACCTTC. Its protein is CASSQDEGGSYGYTF.

In this sample, this clonotype turned up a few times. The rearrangement uses TRBV6-1 and TRBJ1-2, with D unclear. Trimming left V 6 bases short and J 2 bases short, with 10 bases between. The germline gives CDR1 MNHNS, CDR2 SASEGT. The CDR3 is made up of 13 amino acids. CDR3 DNA sequence: TGTGCCAGCAGCGCTGTCTCAAACTATGGCTACACCTTC. The encoded protein is CASSAVSNYGYTF.

This clonotype has more than one count but fewer than ten. The chain's CDR3 is CATSDLQFQGKGETQYF. The CDR3 DNA reads as TGTGCCACCAGTGATTTGCAATTTCAGGGGAAAGGAGAGACCCAGTACTTC. The V and J genes are TRBV24-1 and TRBJ2-5; a weak D match, TRBD1 (6 bases). The CDR3 length is 17 residues. Germline V CDR1 and CDR2: KGHDR, SFDVKD. Trimming stripped 0 bases from V and 4 bases from J, with 17 bases between.

This rearrangement joins TRBV10-3 to TRBJ2-3, with D possibly being TRBD2 (7 bases). The length of the CDR3 is 13 residues. Germline V CDR1 and CDR2: ENHRY, SYGVKD. V lost 11 bases to trimming and J lost 4 bases, with 16 bases between them. The CDR3 loop reads CACRAGAADTQYF. In nucleotides, the CDR3 is TGTGCCTGCCGTGCGGGGGCGGCAGATACGCAGTATTTT.

This clonotype was detected only a few times. The chain is built from TRBV21-1 and TRBJ2-1; TRBD1 is the table's D call, not checked against the DNA. TRBV21-1 is tagged as a pseudogene. The CDR3 runs 16 residues. CDR3 residues: CASSKVSNRGGMKQFF. The CDR3 nucleotides read TGTGCCAGCAGCAAAGTTTCCAACAGGGGGGGAATGAAGCAGTTCTTC.

This clonotype was counted many times. This sequence joins TRBV5-1 and TRBJ2-2; D might be TRBD1 (6 bases). The CDR3 extends over 14 amino acids. Deletions cut 4 bases from V and 6 bases from J, with 13 bases between. CDR1 and CDR2 (germline): SGHRS, YFSETQ. In DNA form, the CDR3 reads TGCGCCAGCAGCGAGCTACAGGGCTCCGGGGAGCTGTTTTTT. Protein product: CASSELQGSGELFF.